The TCR beta chain described here comes from a study of early T cells in non-severe SARS-CoV-2 infection. Study background: Investigators sequenced bulk RNA drawn from unsorted whole blood, and chains remained unpaired.

Attached unique molecular identifiers marked individual cDNA molecules. TCRdb reprocessed the 5' RACE reads with MiXCR, giving one entry per CDR3 protein. The sample records about 31,000 distinct CDR3 sequences, 4.5% to 7% being singletons. This clonotype was seen repeatedly, ten times or more. Antigen: not known. Trimming pared 4 bases from V and 1 base from J, leaving 17 bases between. The CDR3 consists of 16 residues. Germline lookup yields CDR1 SGHTS and CDR2 YDEGEE. Study-wide results and caveats: VDJdb-based annotation leaned toward anti-spike CD8 responses and missed private and CD4 specificities.

Source material: whole blood. The clonotype originates from an adult who was a healthcare worker with PCR-confirmed SARS-CoV-2 infection or an uninfected control (not recorded which). The chain recombines TRBV5-8 with TRBJ2-5; D gene uncertain. Here the CDR3 reads CASSPALGRFQETQYF. The CDR3 nucleotides read TGTGCCAGCAGCCCGGCCCTCGGGCGGTTCCAAGAGACCCAGTACTTC.